This T cell receptor (beta chain) stems from a study of T cell repertoires in cytomegalovirus infection. Trimming removed 5 bases from V and 3 bases from J, with 16 bases in between. This CDR3 is built from 15 residues. The germline CDR1 and CDR2 sequences are SGHVS and FQNEAQ. TCRdb fed the reads into MiXCR, producing one record per CDR3 protein. The sample holds approximately 120,000 distinct CDR3 sequences, about 31% seen once. Points on this clonotype: Its antigen remains unknown.

This chain connects TRBV7-8 to TRBJ1-1; D unclear. This specimen was CD8+ T cells from cultured PBMCs, taken from culture after CMV antigen stimulation. The receptor's source is a human donor in good health (CMV status not recorded). Some clones in this sample may be carry-over from other donors' samples. This CDR3 is CASSLGMNGDTEAFF. In DNA form, the CDR3 reads TGTGCCAGCAGCCTAGGGATGAACGGGGACACTGAAGCTTTCTTT.